This T cell receptor beta chain was sequenced for a study of cytomegalovirus exposure and HLA in healthy donors. Overall study: Sequencing of 150 million to 200 million T cells in an earlier analysis found some 100 million unique TCR beta sequences.

PCR employed 60 Vbeta and 13 Jbeta primers. TCRdb's copy holds only in-frame clones and misses some; the assay was immunoSEQ multiplex PCR. The sample shows fewer than 250,000 clones, roughly 75% of them seen only once. Findings and caveats of the study: The authors enumerated over 150 TCR beta chains as linked to cytomegalovirus.

This clone has a handful of counts. Its antigen is still unknown. The CDR3 covers 14 residues. V gave up 5 bases and J gave up 8 bases; unmatched junction bases: 7. Germline CDR1 and CDR2: KGHSH and LQKENI. Though probably carrying unrecorded immune exposures, donors were nominally healthy at sampling. What was sequenced was PBMCs. The J gene is TRBJ1-4, the V gene TRBV18, with 8 bases aligning to TRBD1. The sequence was collected from a woman in her 30s in good health and CMV-seronegative. The CDR3 here is CASSTDRGAEKLFF. Written as DNA, the CDR3 is TGTGCCAGCTCAACTGACAGGGGAGCCGAAAAACTGTTTTTT.